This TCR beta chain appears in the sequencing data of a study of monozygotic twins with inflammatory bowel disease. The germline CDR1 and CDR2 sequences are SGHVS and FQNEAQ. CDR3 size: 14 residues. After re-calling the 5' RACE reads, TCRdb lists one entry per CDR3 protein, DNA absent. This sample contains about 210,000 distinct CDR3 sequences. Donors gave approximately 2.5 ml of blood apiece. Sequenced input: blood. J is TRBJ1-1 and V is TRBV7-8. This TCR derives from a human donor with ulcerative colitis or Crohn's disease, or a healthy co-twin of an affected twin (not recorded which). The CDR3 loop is CASSFLSVLSEAFF.